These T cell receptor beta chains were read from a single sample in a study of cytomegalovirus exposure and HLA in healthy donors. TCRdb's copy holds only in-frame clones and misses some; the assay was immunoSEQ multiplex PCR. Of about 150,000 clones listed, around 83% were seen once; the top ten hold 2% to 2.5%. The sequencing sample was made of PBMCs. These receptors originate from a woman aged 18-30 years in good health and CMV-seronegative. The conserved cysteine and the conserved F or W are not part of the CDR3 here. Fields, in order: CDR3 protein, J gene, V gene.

CDR3: ASSTDINNEQF
J: TRBJ2-1
V: TRBV19

CDR3: ASSPGRGPYNEQF
J: TRBJ2-1
V: TRBV4-2

CDR3: ASSQSGGPWGYT
J: TRBJ1-2
V: TRBV7-9

CDR3: ASSRDSTMAF
J: TRBJ1-1
V: TRBV6-6

CDR3: ASSLGASGSETQY
J: TRBJ2-5
V: TRBV5-1

CDR3: ASSGTGLGHEKLF
J: TRBJ1-4
V: TRBV5-6

CDR3: ASTATDTYEQY
J: TRBJ2-7
V: TRBV28

CDR3: ASSVEEWGHEQF
J: TRBJ2-1
V: TRBV9

CDR3: ASRGPSYEQY
J: TRBJ2-7
V: TRBV2

CDR3: ASSLDGDRVNQPQH
J: TRBJ1-5
V: TRBV5-4

CDR3: ASGRRNMAGEKLF
J: TRBJ1-4
V: TRBV21-1

CDR3: ASSQVTGSNQPQH
J: TRBJ1-5
V: TRBV4-3

CDR3: ASSGTGTSPLGEQF
J: TRBJ2-1
V: TRBV7-3

CDR3: ASSARQGGSDEQF
J: TRBJ2-1
V: TRBV9

CDR3: AISRGGTEAF
J: TRBJ1-1
V: TRBV10-3

CDR3: ASTGGREANYGYT
J: TRBJ1-2
V: TRBV28

CDR3: ASSLGTNGEQY
J: TRBJ2-7
V: TRBV7-6

CDR3: ASSPPATGVVYEQY
J: TRBJ2-7
V: TRBV28

CDR3: AWRSDISVEKLF
J: TRBJ1-4
V: TRBV30

CDR3: ASSASGVGEQY
J: TRBJ2-7
V: TRBV7-2

CDR3: ASTLGTPGNSPLH
J: TRBJ1-6
V: TRBV4-2

CDR3: ASSVGRDGETQY
J: TRBJ2-5
V: TRBV2

CDR3: ASSLGAGMNSPLH
J: TRBJ1-6
V: TRBV5-5

CDR3: ASSGTGANEQF
J: TRBJ2-1
V: TRBV7-9

CDR3: ASSLMLGGRQPQH
J: TRBJ1-5
V: TRBV19

CDR3: ASSLGTDGTQY
J: TRBJ2-5
V: TRBV7-2

CDR3: ASSELEGWRGAETQY
J: TRBJ2-5
V: TRBV6-1

CDR3: ASSKSLAGVDEQF
J: TRBJ2-1
V: TRBV28

CDR3: ASSYRTSLSTDTQY
J: TRBJ2-3
V: TRBV6-5

CDR3: ATEGGEETQY
J: TRBJ2-5
V: TRBV2

CDR3: ASSSRTSRGTDTQY
J: TRBJ2-3
V: TRBV28

CDR3: ASSALAGTNEKLF
J: TRBJ1-4
V: TRBV5-1

CDR3: ASSEAYPRERYGYT
J: TRBJ1-2
V: TRBV6-1

CDR3: ASSLASRETQY
J: TRBJ2-5
V: TRBV7-2

CDR3: ASSVDPGGPRYEQF
J: TRBJ2-1
V: TRBV9

CDR3: ASSLGGTTGELF
J: TRBJ2-2
V: TRBV5-4

CDR3: ASSPYSNSPLH
J: TRBJ1-6
V: TRBV14

CDR3: ASSLMGQFNYGYT
J: TRBJ1-2
V: TRBV5-4

CDR3: ASSVGTSGGEQF
J: TRBJ2-1
V: TRBV9

CDR3: ASSPKQGASGANVLT
J: TRBJ2-6
V: TRBV5-1

CDR3: ASSGSSGVQF
J: TRBJ2-1
V: TRBV2

CDR3: ASSLALEGAGNIQY
J: TRBJ2-4
V: TRBV11-2

CDR3: ASSVRTSGGDEQF
J: TRBJ2-1
V: TRBV10-2

CDR3: ASSLSRSYEQY
J: TRBJ2-7
V: TRBV27

CDR3: ATRVRDRGEQY
J: TRBJ2-7
V: TRBV15

CDR3: ASSLLTGGTEAF
J: TRBJ1-1
V: TRBV5-1

CDR3: ASSQDFLLLAKNIQY
J: TRBJ2-4
V: TRBV4-3

CDR3: ASSQTSFFEQF
J: TRBJ2-1
V: TRBV14

CDR3: ASSVQGENTEAF
J: TRBJ1-1
V: TRBV11-3

CDR3: ASRATGTGELF
J: TRBJ2-2
V: TRBV6-5

CDR3: ASSLALGGPQETQY
J: TRBJ2-5
V: TRBV7-2

CDR3: ATTSAGTGTFEQY
J: TRBJ2-7
V: TRBV27

CDR3: ASSIRQGGSYEQY
J: TRBJ2-7
V: TRBV19

CDR3: ASSRGESLAGAKTQY
J: TRBJ2-5
V: TRBV7-9

CDR3: ASSPRQGGYT
J: TRBJ1-2
V: TRBV9

CDR3: ASSQRGGFGGEAF
J: TRBJ1-1
V: TRBV7-9